A single sample gave rise to the 19 T cell receptor beta chains below, sequenced in a study of long-term antiretroviral therapy in people with HIV. Run at survey level, the immunoSEQ assay was version v3.0. Profiled with immunoSEQ multiplex PCR; TCRdb holds only in-frame clones, not every one. The table records about 31,000 clones, approximately 85% of them present only once. Sequencing used unsorted PBMCs, obtained 0.8 years before starting antiretroviral therapy. The receptor set was obtained from a man younger than 30 with HIV.

This clone turned up a few times. The chain uses TRBV5-6 and TRBJ1-2, with D maybe TRBD1 (6 bases). Germline values: CDR1 SGHDT, CDR2 YYEEEE. Trimming cost V 4 bases and J 0 bases, with 10 bases left between them. The CDR3 loop spans 14 amino acids. The CDR3 coding sequence is TGTGCCAGCAGCCCAGGGGACTCTAACTATGGCTACACCTTC. Translating it yields CASSPGDSNYGYTF.

Here the CDR3 reads CASSQADTQYF. The CDR3 nucleotides are TGCGCCAGCAGCCAAGCAGATACGCAGTATTTT. V is TRBV4-3 and J is TRBJ2-3; D is ambiguous. The CDR3 has 11 residues. CDR1 and CDR2 from the germline V gene are LGHNA and YSLEER. V was trimmed by 1 base and J by 4 bases, leaving 0 bases between them.

The chain joins TRBV7-8 to TRBJ2-6, with 10 bases matching TRBD1. V shed 0 bases, J shed 3 bases, and the junction held 5 bases outside the gene matches. The CDR3 covers 18 residues. Germline CDR1 reads SGHVS; CDR2 reads FQNEAQ. CDR3 protein: CASSLAGDRGLGANVLTF. The CDR3, as DNA: TGTGCCAGCAGCTTAGCAGGAGACAGGGGGCTTGGGGCCAACGTCCTGACTTTC. Using reference TRBV7-8 and TRBJ2-6 for the parts outside the CDR3, the full variable domain is GAGVSQSPRYKVAKRGQDVALRCDPISGHVSLFWYQQALGQGPEFLTYFQNEAQLDKSGLPSDRFFAERPEGSVSTLKIQRTQQEDSAVYLCASSLAGDRGLGANVLTFGAGSRLTVL.

The J gene is TRBJ1-5, the V gene TRBV18; a possible D gene is TRBD1 (5 bases). V gave up 5 bases and J gave up 6 bases, with 14 bases separating them. This CDR3 is 14 amino acids long. From germline, CDR1 is KGHSH and CDR2 LQKENI. In DNA form, the CDR3 reads TGTGCCAGCTCAGCGGCGGGGAGGGGTCAGCCCCAGCATTTT. Amino acid sequence: CASSAAGRGQPQHF. Full variable domain (missing parts from reference TRBV18 and TRBJ1-5): NAGVMQNPRHLVRRRGQEARLRCSPMKGHSHVYWYRQLPEEGLKFMVYLQKENIIDESGMPKERFSAEFPKEGPSILRIQQVVRGDSAAYFCASSAAGRGQPQHFGDGTRLSIL.

The rearrangement uses TRBV27 and TRBJ1-2, with D possibly matching TRBD1 (6 bases). V lost 5 bases to trimming and J lost 8 bases, with 21 bases between them. Germline V lookup: CDR1 MNHEY, CDR2 SMNVEV (reference sequence). CDR3 size: 15 residues. This CDR3 is CASSSRDPFGQGYTF. CDR3 nucleotides: TGTGCCAGCAGTAGCCGGGACCCATTTGGACAGGGCTACACCTTC.

The V and J genes are TRBV6-1 and TRBJ1-3, with a weak D call TRBD1 (5 bases). The CDR3 extends over 20 amino acids. Per the germline V gene, CDR1 is MNHNS and CDR2 is SASEGT. The V gene lost 2 bases and the J gene lost 0 bases, with 23 bases spanning the gap. CDR3: CASSERSGLIPHSSGNTIYF. CDR3 nucleotide sequence: TGTGCCAGCAGTGAAAGGTCGGGACTCATACCCCATTCCTCTGGAAACACCATATATTTT.

This clone was found a few times. V and J are TRBV5-5 and TRBJ2-7; no reliable D call. The CDR3 runs to 15 residues. The V end was cut by 4 bases, the J end by 2 bases, with 16 bases between. Germline CDR1 SGHKS, CDR2 YYEKEE (reference sequence). CDR3 nucleotides: TGTGCCAGCAGCGCAGCCAGGATTCGGGCCTACGAGCAGTACTTC. This sequence encodes CASSAARIRAYEQYF.

This chain connects TRBV7-9 to TRBJ2-5; perhaps TRBD2 as D (6 bases). Germline CDR1 and CDR2: SEHNR and FQNEAQ (reference sequence). V shed 3 bases and J shed 4 bases, with 9 bases lying between them. The CDR3 has 13 residues. CDR3 DNA sequence: TGTGCCAGCAGCTTTGTGGAGGGAGAGACCCAGTACTTC. Translating it yields CASSFVEGETQYF.

This sequence joins TRBV7-8 and TRBJ2-7; D not resolved. Germline CDR1 reads SGHVS; CDR2 reads FQNEAQ. V was clipped by 5 bases and J by 3 bases, with 11 bases between them. The CDR3 is made up of 13 amino acids. The CDR3 here is CASSPPQIYEQYF. In DNA, the CDR3 is TGTGCCAGCAGCCCACCCCAGATCTACGAGCAGTACTTC.

V and J are TRBV5-1 and TRBJ2-5; 7 bases are a match to TRBD1. The CDR3 has 15 amino acids. From germline, CDR1 is SGHRS and CDR2 YFSETQ. V was clipped by 1 base and J by 2 bases; unmatched bases: 5. The CDR3 loop is CASSLPGGNQETQYF. The CDR3 DNA reads TGCGCCAGCAGCTTGCCAGGGGGTAATCAAGAGACCCAGTACTTC.

The rearrangement links TRBV7-2 to TRBJ1-2; the D is unclear. CDR1 and CDR2 from the germline V gene are SGHTA and FQGNSA. This CDR3 is 16 amino acids long. V was shortened by 1 base and J by 3 bases, with 15 bases between the two germline ends. The CDR3 DNA is TGTGCCAGCAGCTTAGGGGCTTTAGGGAGGGACTATGGCTACACCTTC. Translated: CASSLGALGRDYGYTF.

The genes are TRBV7-2 and TRBJ2-7; maybe TRBD1 (5 bases). CDR3 length equals 16 residues. The germline V and J ends were trimmed by 3 bases and 3 bases, with 18 bases remaining between them. CDR1 is SGHTA, CDR2 FQGNSA, per germline. CDR3 bases: TGTGCCAGCAGCTTTCTAAGTATGGACAACAGCTACGAGCAGTACTTC. Its translation is CASSFLSMDNSYEQYF. Using reference TRBV7-2 and TRBJ2-7 for the parts outside the CDR3, the full variable domain is GAGVSQSPSNKVTEKGKDVELRCDPISGHTALYWYRQSLGQGLEFLIYFQGNSAPDKSGLPSDRFSAERTGGSVSTLTIQRTQQEDSAVYLCASSFLSMDNSYEQYFGPGTRLTVT.

The chain couples TRBV27 to TRBJ2-7; 9 nucleotides agree with TRBD2. From germline, CDR1 is MNHEY and CDR2 SMNVEV (reference sequence). The length of the CDR3 is 17 residues. With 2 bases clipped from V and 3 bases from J, the junction kept 11 bases outside the gene matches. DNA for the CDR3: TGTGCCAGCAGTTTACGGACTAGCGAAGTAATCGGCTACGAGCAGTACTTC. Translation gives CASSLRTSEVIGYEQYF.

This clone was counted once. CDR3 nucleotides: TGTGCCAGCCACAAAGCGGGGGGCGAGCAGTACTTC. Translating gives CASHKAGGEQYF. The chain employs TRBV2 and TRBJ2-7; 9 nucleotides line up with TRBD2. The germline V gene encodes CDR1 SNHLY and CDR2 FYNNEI. The CDR3 runs to 12 residues. V dropped 8 bases and J dropped 6; count of bases not matched to a gene: 5.

The chain recombines TRBV15 with TRBJ2-4; D tentatively fits TRBD1 or TRBD2 (5 bases each). V was cut by 1 base and J by 5 bases, with 15 bases left in between. Germline V gene lookup returns CDR1 LNHNV and CDR2 YYDKDF (reference sequence). This CDR3 is 16 amino acids long. The DNA of the CDR3 is TGTGCCACCAGCAGAGTTGGGTGGGACGGAGAAAACATTCAGTACTTC. It yields the protein CATSRVGWDGENIQYF.

The rearrangement joins TRBV5-1 to TRBJ2-5; D possibly matches TRBD1 or TRBD2 (5 bases each). The germline V and J ends were trimmed by 2 bases and 5 bases, with 16 bases remaining between them. Per germline, CDR1 SGHRS and CDR2 YFSETQ. This CDR3 is 15 amino acids long. Here the CDR3 reads CASSFGARGSETQYF. The CDR3, as DNA: TGCGCCAGCAGCTTTGGGGCTCGGGGTTCGGAGACCCAGTACTTC.

The chain is built from TRBV5-4 and TRBJ2-5; 12 nucleotides agree with TRBD2. Unmatched junction bases numbered 13, after V lost 4 bases and J lost 3 bases. In germline, CDR1 is SGHNT, CDR2 YYREEE (reference sequence). This CDR3 region has 18 residues. The CDR3 reads CASSPRGASGRAEETQYF. The CDR3 coding sequence is TGTGCCAGCAGCCCCAGAGGGGCTAGCGGGAGGGCCGAAGAGACCCAGTACTTC.

The CDR3, as DNA: TGTGCCAGCAGCAGGACAGGGGTTTCCTATAATTCACCCCTCCACTTT. Translation: CASSRTGVSYNSPLHF. The genes are TRBV5-8 and TRBJ1-6, with 9 bases that match TRBD1. This CDR3 contains 16 residues. J lost 1 base, V lost 4 bases, and 3 bases had no gene match. Germline V gene sequence: CDR1 SGHTS, CDR2 YDEGEE.

The chain links TRBV5-6 to TRBJ1-1; 8 bases are a match to TRBD1. Germline-derived CDR1 and CDR2 are SGHDT and YYEEEE. The CDR3 spans 15 residues. V dropped 2 bases and J dropped 6; count of bases not matched to a gene: 9. CDR3 in amino acids: CASSFSRGLVAEAFF. The CDR3 region has the DNA TGTGCCAGCAGCTTCAGCAGGGGGCTGGTAGCTGAAGCTTTCTTT.